This is a list of T cell receptor beta chains from one sample in a study of T cell repertoires in cytomegalovirus infection. TCRdb reprocessed the reads with MiXCR, giving one entry per CDR3 protein. The sample includes 35,000 to 55,000 distinct CDR3 sequences, around 21% of them seen just once. The antigens for these receptors are not known. The sequencing here drew on CD8+ T cells from cultured PBMCs, taken from culture after CMV antigen stimulation. These receptor sequences come from a human donor in good health (CMV status not recorded). Some clones in this sample may be carry-over from other donors' samples. Each CDR3 is given with its conserved first and last residue. D genes are given only for firm matches. Not all rows give a size; the values are once, few, many and, for expanded clones, a class.

CDR3: CASSDGRGRFEQYF
DNA: TGCGCCAGCAGTGATGGCAGGGGGCGATTCGAGCAGTACTTC
V: TRBV10-2
J: TRBJ2-7
D: TRBD1
size: medium-sized

CDR3: CASSLTTGVAGELFF
DNA: TGTGCCAGCAGCTTAACGACAGGGGTGGCCGGGGAGCTGTTTTTT
V: TRBV7-3
J: TRBJ2-2
D: TRBD1
size: .

CDR3: CASSSPSGGPQFF
DNA: TGTGCCAGCAGCTCCCCTAGCGGGGGGCCCCAGTTCTTC
V: TRBV7-9
J: TRBJ2-1
D: TRBD2
size: few

CDR3: CASSSRTGDGYTF
DNA: TGTGCCAGCAGCTCAAGGACAGGGGATGGCTACACCTTC
V: TRBV7-6
J: TRBJ1-2
D: TRBD1
size: many

CDR3: CASSLDRMFTDTQYF
DNA: TGCGCCAGCAGCTTGGACAGGATGTTCACAGATACGCAGTATTTT
V: TRBV5-1
J: TRBJ2-3
D: .
size: .

CDR3: CASSVKETQYF
DNA: TGCGCCAGCAGCGTGAAAGAGACCCAGTACTTC
V: TRBV5-1
J: TRBJ2-5
D: .
size: few

CDR3: CASSYSNGLSNTGELFF
DNA: TGTGCCAGCAGTTACTCGAACGGTCTGTCGAACACCGGGGAGCTGTTTTTT
V: TRBV6-6
J: TRBJ2-2
D: .
size: .

CDR3: CAVSTVSSYEQYF
DNA: TGTGCCGTTTCGACAGTAAGCTCCTACGAGCAGTACTTC
V: TRBV6-1
J: TRBJ2-7
D: .
size: few

CDR3: CASSFPGQQETQYF
DNA: TGCGCCAGCAGCTTCCCGGGACAGCAAGAGACCCAGTACTTC
V: TRBV5-1
J: TRBJ2-5
D: TRBD1
size: .

CDR3: CSATDGQKLKLYGYTF
DNA: TGCAGTGCGACGGATGGACAGAAACTCAAACTCTATGGCTACACCTTC
V: TRBV20-1
J: TRBJ1-2
D: .
size: many

CDR3: CASSFGGLVYEQYF
DNA: TGTGCCAGCAGTTTCGGAGGGCTAGTCTACGAGCAGTACTTC
V: TRBV12-3/TRBV12-4
J: TRBJ2-7
D: .
size: .

CDR3: CASNPLPGGLYNEQFF
DNA: TGTGCCAGCAACCCCCTGCCGGGAGGACTATACAATGAGCAGTTCTTC
V: TRBV12-3/TRBV12-4
J: TRBJ2-1
D: TRBD2
size: many

CDR3: CASSHDLGEQYF
DNA: TGTGCCAGCAGCCATGACCTCGGCGAGCAGTACTTC
V: TRBV5-6
J: TRBJ2-7
D: .
size: few

CDR3: CSIVAGEVWETQYF
DNA: TGCAGTATAGTGGCTGGGGAAGTGTGGGAGACCCAGTACTTC
V: TRBV20-1
J: TRBJ2-5
D: .
size: .

CDR3: CASSLGGNGNQPQHF
DNA: TGTGCCAGCAGTTTAGGGGGGAATGGCAATCAGCCCCAGCATTTT
V: TRBV27
J: TRBJ1-5
D: .
size: few

CDR3: CASKVPRSPEQYF
DNA: TGTGCCAGCAAGGTCCCACGGTCACCAGAGCAGTACTTC
V: TRBV2
J: TRBJ2-7
D: .
size: .

CDR3: CASKGDLNTEAFF
DNA: TGTGCCAGCAAGGGGGATTTGAACACTGAAGCTTTCTTT
V: TRBV5-5
J: TRBJ1-1
D: .
size: many

CDR3: CASSLRAAGELFF
DNA: TGTGCCAGCAGTTTACGGGCCGCCGGGGAGCTGTTTTTT
V: TRBV6-1
J: TRBJ2-2
D: .
size: few

CDR3: CASSLSGGDTQYF
DNA: TGTGCCAGCAGTTTATCGGGGGGGGATACGCAGTATTTT
V: TRBV27
J: TRBJ2-3
D: TRBD2
size: .

CDR3: CASRQGTGELFF
DNA: TGTGCCAGCAGACAGGGGACCGGGGAGCTGTTTTTT
V: TRBV6-1
J: TRBJ2-2
D: TRBD1
size: many

CDR3: CSARDMRSSYNEQFF
DNA: TGCAGTGCTAGAGATATGAGAAGCTCCTACAATGAGCAGTTCTTC
V: TRBV20-1
J: TRBJ2-1
D: .
size: few

CDR3: CASSIAGTGSGANVLTF
DNA: TGTGCCAGTAGTATAGCCGGGACAGGCTCTGGGGCCAACGTCCTGACTTTC
V: TRBV19
J: TRBJ2-6
D: TRBD1
size: many

CDR3: CSARDWGSIRANEKLFF
DNA: TGCAGTGCTAGAGATTGGGGGAGCATAAGGGCTAATGAAAAACTGTTTTTT
V: TRBV20-1
J: TRBJ1-4
D: .
size: .

CDR3: CASSPSDGHNQPQHF
DNA: TGTGCCAGCAGTCCCTCCGACGGACACAATCAGCCCCAGCATTTT
V: TRBV12-3/TRBV12-4
J: TRBJ1-5
D: .
size: few

CDR3: CASSQNRGSYVQYF
DNA: TGCGCCAGCAGCCAAAACAGAGGCTCCTACGTGCAGTACTTC
V: TRBV4-3
J: TRBJ2-7
D: .
size: .

CDR3: CASSPRTGGTQYF
DNA: TGTGCCAGCAGCCCAAGGACCGGGGGGACCCAGTACTTC
V: TRBV7-6
J: TRBJ2-5
D: .
size: many